This TCR beta chain was sequenced in a study of blood T cell repertoires in COVID-19. Study as a whole: Some COVID-19 samples were acute and others convalescent; all came from the United States, Italy and Spain. Sources were T cells, B-cell-depleted T cells, or PBMCs; the material itself was cDNA or gDNA.

V was clipped by 0 bases and J by 6 bases, with 8 bases between them. Per germline, CDR1 LNHNV and CDR2 YYDKDF (reference sequence). The CDR3 runs 13 residues. Enrolled during active infection, Seattle patients were then followed longitudinally. Authors' processing steps: Reference gene primers were amplified, and this amplification served to estimate nucleated cell counts. Sequenced by immunoSEQ multiplex PCR; TCRdb stores in-frame clones only, minus some. The V and J calls and clone size were taken over from that table, and D and trimming were inferred from the DNA. The sample has about 55,000 clones, approximately 80% seen once.

The sequence was obtained from a man older than 75 with COVID-19, enrolled during active disease. The chain is built from TRBV15 and TRBJ1-1; no clear D gene. Material for sequencing was peripheral blood. The CDR3 reads CATSRDIQAEAFF. The CDR3 nucleotides are TGTGCCACCAGCAGAGATATTCAGGCTGAAGCTTTCTTT.